This T cell receptor (beta chain) originates from a study of vaccination and CD4 T cells after COVID-19. This clonotype came up a few times. As yet, its antigen is unknown. This CDR3 is 12 amino acids long. V was trimmed by 6 bases and J by 8 bases, leaving 11 bases between them. Germline CDR1 MNHEY, CDR2 SVGEGT. This sample's treatment: approximately nine-day PBMC culture with coronavirus spike peptide pools or control peptides (ViraFEST assay). Cultured CD4+ T-cell DNA underwent Oncomine TCR Beta short-read sequencing. In TCRdb, the PCR reads were re-called with MiXCR into one record per CDR3 protein. The table lists some 20,000 distinct CDR3 sequences, roughly 42% of them singletons.

The material sequenced was CD4+ T cells from blood, cultured in vitro, taken before SARS-CoV-2 vaccination. The gene calls are TRBV6-2 or TRBV6-3 and TRBJ1-5; D unclear. The sequence was obtained from a human donor who had recovered from COVID-19. DNA for the CDR3: TGTGCCAGCAGGGCCCCATTTGAGCCCCAGCATTTT. It is translated as CASRAPFEPQHF.